Listed below are T cell receptor beta chains from one sample, sequenced in a study of PD-L1 blockade in urothelial cancer. Sequenced by immunoSEQ multiplex PCR; TCRdb stores in-frame clones only, minus some. The sample yields some 87,000 clones, 87% seen once. Material: PBMCs, obtained around atezolizumab (anti-PD-L1) treatment. Receptors were obtained from a man aged 55-75 years with urothelial cancer. Both conserved end residues are part of each CDR3. The D gene is left open where the match is weak. The size of a clone is reported for some rows only, either as once, few or many, or as a class for expanded clones.

v_gene: TRBV6-1; abundance: NA; j_gene: TRBJ2-1; d_gene: TRBD1; CDR3aa: CASTWTGANEQFF
v_gene: TRBV15; abundance: once; j_gene: TRBJ1-5; d_gene: NA; CDR3aa: CATSGTAGGNQPQHF
v_gene: TRBV7-9; abundance: NA; j_gene: TRBJ2-7; d_gene: NA; CDR3aa: CASSWDGSSYEQYF
v_gene: TRBV14; abundance: NA; j_gene: TRBJ1-1; d_gene: TRBD1; CDR3aa: CASSQQTGGFTEAFF
v_gene: TRBV2; abundance: NA; j_gene: TRBJ1-4; d_gene: TRBD1; CDR3aa: CASSEGDRAINEKLFF
v_gene: TRBV27; abundance: NA; j_gene: TRBJ2-1; d_gene: TRBD1; CDR3aa: CASTRGSLSSSYNEQFF
v_gene: TRBV5-1; abundance: NA; j_gene: TRBJ2-7; d_gene: TRBD2; CDR3aa: CASSLASGTSGRAYEQYF
v_gene: TRBV7-3; abundance: once; j_gene: TRBJ1-2; d_gene: TRBD1; CDR3aa: CASSRGQGHLSANYGYTF
v_gene: TRBV19; abundance: NA; j_gene: TRBJ2-5; d_gene: NA; CDR3aa: CASSRGPGTQETQYF
v_gene: TRBV29-1; abundance: NA; j_gene: TRBJ2-5; d_gene: TRBD2; CDR3aa: CSVKSSGRGKTQYF